The T cell receptor (beta chain) under discussion was sequenced for a study of T cell responses to AZD1222 COVID-19 vaccine. Findings of the study overall: CD4 TCRs covered the whole spike, strongest at regions 160-218 and 743-854.

Germline CDR1 LNHDA, CDR2 SQIVND (reference sequence). Trimming shortened V by 2 bases and J by 4 bases, and 3 bases separated the two germline ends. CDR3 size: 12 residues. Comment on this clone: Antigen specificity is unknown. This sample includes further DNA sequences coding for the same CDR3.

Assay used: immunoSEQ multiplex PCR; TCRdb lists only in-frame clones, some missing. Here the sample spans about 150,000 clones, 90% to 95% being singletons. The TCR originated in an adult who received the AZD1222 COVID-19 vaccine. This sample comprised peripheral blood, obtained 28 days after the second AZD1222 dose. The V gene is TRBV19, the J gene TRBJ1-5, with unresolved D. CDR3 protein: CASSISNQPQHF. The DNA of the CDR3 is TGTGCCAGTAGTATATCGAATCAGCCCCAGCATTTT. Together with reference TRBV19 and TRBJ1-5, the CDR3 gives the full variable domain: DGGITQSPKYLFRKEGQNVTLSCEQNLNHDAMYWYRQDPGQGLRLIYYSQIVNDFQKGDIAEGYSVSREKKESFPLTVTSAQKNPTAFYLCASSISNQPQHFGDGTRLSIL.